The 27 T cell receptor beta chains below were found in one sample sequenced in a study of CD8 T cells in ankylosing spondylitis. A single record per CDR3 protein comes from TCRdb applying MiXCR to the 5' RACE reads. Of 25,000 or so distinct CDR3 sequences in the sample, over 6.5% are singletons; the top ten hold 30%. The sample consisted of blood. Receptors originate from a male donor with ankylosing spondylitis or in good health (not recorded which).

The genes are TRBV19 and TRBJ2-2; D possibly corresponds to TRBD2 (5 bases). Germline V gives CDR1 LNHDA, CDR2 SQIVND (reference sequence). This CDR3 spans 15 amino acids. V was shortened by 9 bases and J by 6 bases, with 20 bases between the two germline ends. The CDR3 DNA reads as TGTGCCAGCTCGTCCGGGATCCGCGTGGCCGGGGAGCTGTTTTTT. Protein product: CASSSGIRVAGELFF.

CDR3 bases: TGTGCCAGCAGGACCCGCCCAGGGGCACCAAACACCGGGGAGCTGTTTTTT. Residues: CASRTRPGAPNTGELFF. The chain uses TRBV6-5 and TRBJ2-2; possibly TRBD1 for D (6 bases). This CDR3 has 17 residues. V lost 6 bases to trimming and J lost 2 bases, with 19 bases between them. The V gene's germline CDR1 is MNHEY and CDR2 SVGAGI.

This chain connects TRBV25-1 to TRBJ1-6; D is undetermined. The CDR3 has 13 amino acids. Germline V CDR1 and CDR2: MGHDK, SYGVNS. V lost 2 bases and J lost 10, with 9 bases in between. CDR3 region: CASSEPGESPLHF. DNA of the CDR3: TGTGCCAGCAGTGAACCGGGAGAGTCACCCCTCCACTTT. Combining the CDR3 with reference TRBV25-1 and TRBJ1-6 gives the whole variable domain EADIYQTPRYLVIGTGKKITLECSQTMGHDKMYWYQQDPGMELHLIHYSYGVNSTEKGDLSSESTVSRIRTEHFPLTLESARPSHTSQYLCASSEPGESPLHFGNGTRLTVT.

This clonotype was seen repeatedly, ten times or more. The CDR3 nucleotides are TGTGCCAGCAGCCCCACCGGGACCGGTGGTGAGCAGTTCTTC. Translation: CASSPTGTGGEQFF. This chain links TRBV7-9 with TRBJ2-1; possibly TRBD1 or TRBD2 for D (5 bases each). Germline loops: CDR1 SEHNR, CDR2 FQNEAQ (reference sequence). The V end lost 5 bases, the J end lost 9 bases, and 17 bases lay between the germline ends. CDR3 length: 14 amino acids.

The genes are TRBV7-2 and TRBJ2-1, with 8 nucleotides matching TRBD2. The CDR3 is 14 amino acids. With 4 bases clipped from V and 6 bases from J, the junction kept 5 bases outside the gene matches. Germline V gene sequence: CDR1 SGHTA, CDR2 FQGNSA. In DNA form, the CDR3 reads TGTGCCAGCAGCTCGAGAAGCGGGAGCAATGAGCAGTTCTTC. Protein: CASSSRSGSNEQFF.

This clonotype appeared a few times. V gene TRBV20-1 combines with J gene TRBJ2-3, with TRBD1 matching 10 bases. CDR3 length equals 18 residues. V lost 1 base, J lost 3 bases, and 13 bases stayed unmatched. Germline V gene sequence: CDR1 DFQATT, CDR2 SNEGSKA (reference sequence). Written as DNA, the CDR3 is TGCAGTGCTAGAGGCGGGGACAGGGGAAGCGCACGGACAGATACGCAGTATTTT. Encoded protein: CSARGGDRGSARTDTQYF.

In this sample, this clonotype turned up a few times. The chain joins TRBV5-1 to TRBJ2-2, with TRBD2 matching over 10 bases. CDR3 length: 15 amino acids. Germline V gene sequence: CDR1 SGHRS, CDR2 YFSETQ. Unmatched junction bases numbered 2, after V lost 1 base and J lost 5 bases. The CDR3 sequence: CASSLPSGGTGELFF. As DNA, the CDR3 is TGCGCCAGCAGCTTGCCTAGCGGGGGTACCGGGGAGCTGTTTTTT.

The CDR3 spells CASTGRQGSIAFF. CDR3 nucleotide sequence: TGTGCCAGCACCGGGAGACAGGGTTCCATTGCTTTCTTT. The chain links TRBV28 to TRBJ1-1, with 7 bases that match TRBD1. The CDR3 spans 13 residues. Germline V gene data show CDR1 as MDHEN and CDR2 as SYDVKM. With V trimmed by 7 bases and J by 11 bases, 13 bases remained unmatched.

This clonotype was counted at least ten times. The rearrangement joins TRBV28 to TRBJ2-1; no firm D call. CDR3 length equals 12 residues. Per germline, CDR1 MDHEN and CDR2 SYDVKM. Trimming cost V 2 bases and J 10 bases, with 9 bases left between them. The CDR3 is CASSLRAGEQFF. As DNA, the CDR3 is TGTGCCAGCAGTTTACGAGCTGGCGAGCAGTTCTTC.

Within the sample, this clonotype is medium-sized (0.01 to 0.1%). The CDR3 region is CASSPDSTYEQYF. As DNA, the CDR3 is TGCGCCAGCAGCCCGGACAGTACCTACGAGCAGTACTTC. The chain combines TRBV5-1 with TRBJ2-7; possible D gene TRBD1, 6 bases. Per germline, CDR1 SGHRS and CDR2 YFSETQ. The CDR3 extends over 13 amino acids. Trimming cost V 4 bases and J 2 bases, with 10 bases left between them.

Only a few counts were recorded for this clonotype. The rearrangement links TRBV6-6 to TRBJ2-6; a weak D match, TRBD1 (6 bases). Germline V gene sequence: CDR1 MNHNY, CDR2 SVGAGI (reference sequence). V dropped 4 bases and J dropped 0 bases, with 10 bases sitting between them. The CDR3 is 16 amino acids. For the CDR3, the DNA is TGTGCCAGCAGTTCCGGGACAAACTCTGGGGCCAACGTCCTGACTTTC. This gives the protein CASSSGTNSGANVLTF.

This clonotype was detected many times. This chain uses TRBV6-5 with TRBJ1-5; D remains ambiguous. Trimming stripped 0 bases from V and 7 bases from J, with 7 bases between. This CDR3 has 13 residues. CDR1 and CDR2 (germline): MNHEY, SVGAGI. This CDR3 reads CASSYSIGQPQHF. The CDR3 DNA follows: TGTGCCAGCAGTTACTCGATCGGGCAGCCCCAGCATTTT.

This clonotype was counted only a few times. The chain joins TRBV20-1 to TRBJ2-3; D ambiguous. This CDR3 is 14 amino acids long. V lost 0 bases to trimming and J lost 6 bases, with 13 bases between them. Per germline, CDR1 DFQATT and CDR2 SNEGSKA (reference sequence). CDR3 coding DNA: TGCAGTGCTAGAGATTCAGGCGCCGGGGATACGCAGTATTTT. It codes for CSARDSGAGDTQYF.

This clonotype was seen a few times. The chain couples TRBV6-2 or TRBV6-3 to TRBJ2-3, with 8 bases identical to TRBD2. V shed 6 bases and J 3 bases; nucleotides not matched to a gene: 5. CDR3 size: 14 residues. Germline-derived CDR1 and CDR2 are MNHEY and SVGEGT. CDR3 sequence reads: CASRSGSWTDTQYF. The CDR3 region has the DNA TGTGCCAGCAGGAGCGGGAGCTGGACAGATACGCAGTATTTT.

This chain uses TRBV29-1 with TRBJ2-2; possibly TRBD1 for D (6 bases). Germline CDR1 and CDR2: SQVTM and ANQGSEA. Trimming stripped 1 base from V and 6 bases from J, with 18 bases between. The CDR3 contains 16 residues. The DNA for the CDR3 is TGCAGCGTTGAAGGGGTAGGGACATACACCCCCGGGGAGCTGTTTTTT. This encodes CSVEGVGTYTPGELFF.

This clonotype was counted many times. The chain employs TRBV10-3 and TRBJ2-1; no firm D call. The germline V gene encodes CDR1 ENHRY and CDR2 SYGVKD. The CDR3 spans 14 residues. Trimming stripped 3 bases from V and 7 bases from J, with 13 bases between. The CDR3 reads CAISDMADRNEQFF. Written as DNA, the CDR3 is TGTGCCATCAGTGATATGGCGGATCGAAATGAGCAGTTCTTC.

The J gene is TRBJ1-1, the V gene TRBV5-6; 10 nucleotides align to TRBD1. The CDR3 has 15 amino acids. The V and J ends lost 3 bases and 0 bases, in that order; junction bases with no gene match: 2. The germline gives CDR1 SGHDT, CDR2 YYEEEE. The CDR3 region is CASSYGQGVNTEAFF. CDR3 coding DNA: TGTGCCAGCAGCTACGGACAGGGGGTGAACACTGAAGCTTTCTTT.

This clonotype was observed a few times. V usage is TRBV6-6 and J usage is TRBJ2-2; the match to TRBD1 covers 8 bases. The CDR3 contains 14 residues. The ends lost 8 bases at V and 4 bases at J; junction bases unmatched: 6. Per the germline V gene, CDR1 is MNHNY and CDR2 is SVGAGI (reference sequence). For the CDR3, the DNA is TGTGCCAGCGGACAGGGCGGGCGCACCGGGGAGCTGTTTTTT. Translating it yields CASGQGGRTGELFF.

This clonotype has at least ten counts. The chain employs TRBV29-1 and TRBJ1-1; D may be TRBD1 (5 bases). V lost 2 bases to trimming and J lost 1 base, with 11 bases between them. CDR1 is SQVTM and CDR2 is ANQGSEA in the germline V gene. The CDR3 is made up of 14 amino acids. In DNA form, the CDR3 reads TGCAGCGTTGAAATACAGGATTGGAACACTGAAGCTTTCTTT. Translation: CSVEIQDWNTEAFF. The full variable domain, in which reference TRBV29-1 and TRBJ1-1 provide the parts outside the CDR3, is SAVISQKPSRDICQRGTSLTIQCQVDSQVTMMFWYRQQPGQSLTLIATANQGSEATYESGFVIDKFPISRPNLTFSTLTVSNMSPEDSSIYLCSVEIQDWNTEAFFGQGTRLTVV.

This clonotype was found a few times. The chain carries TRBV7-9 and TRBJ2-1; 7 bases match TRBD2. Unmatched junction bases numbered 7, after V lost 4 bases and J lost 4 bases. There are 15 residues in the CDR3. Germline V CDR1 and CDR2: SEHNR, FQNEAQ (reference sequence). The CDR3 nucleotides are TGTGCCAGCAGCTCTCTAGCGGAGGGGTACAATGAGCAGTTCTTC. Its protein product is CASSSLAEGYNEQFF.

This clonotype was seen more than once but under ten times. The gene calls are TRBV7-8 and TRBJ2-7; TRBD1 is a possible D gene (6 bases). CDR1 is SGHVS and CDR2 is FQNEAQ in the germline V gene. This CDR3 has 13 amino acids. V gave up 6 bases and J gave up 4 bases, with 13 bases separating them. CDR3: CASRLDRSYEQYV. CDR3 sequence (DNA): TGTGCCAGCAGGTTGGACAGATCGTACGAGCAGTACGTC.

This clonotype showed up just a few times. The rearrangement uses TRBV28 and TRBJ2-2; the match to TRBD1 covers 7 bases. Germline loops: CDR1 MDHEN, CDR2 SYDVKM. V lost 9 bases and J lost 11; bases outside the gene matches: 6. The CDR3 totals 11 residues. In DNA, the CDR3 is TGTGCCAGTAAACAGGGGATCGAGCTGTTTTTT. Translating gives CASKQGIELFF.

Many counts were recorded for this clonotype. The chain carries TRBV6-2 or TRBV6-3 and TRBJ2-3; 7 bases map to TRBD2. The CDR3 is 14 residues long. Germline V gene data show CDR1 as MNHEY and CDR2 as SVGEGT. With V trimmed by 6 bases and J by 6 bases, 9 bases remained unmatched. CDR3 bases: TGTGCCAGCAGCCGGGGACTATGGGCGGATACGCAGTATTTT. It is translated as CASSRGLWADTQYF.

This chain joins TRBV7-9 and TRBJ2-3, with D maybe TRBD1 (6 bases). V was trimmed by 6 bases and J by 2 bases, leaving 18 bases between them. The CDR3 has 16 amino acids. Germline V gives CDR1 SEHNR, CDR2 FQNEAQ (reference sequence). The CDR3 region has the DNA TGTGCCAGCAGAAAAACGTGGGGGCAAGTCACAGATACGCAGTATTTT. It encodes CASRKTWGQVTDTQYF.

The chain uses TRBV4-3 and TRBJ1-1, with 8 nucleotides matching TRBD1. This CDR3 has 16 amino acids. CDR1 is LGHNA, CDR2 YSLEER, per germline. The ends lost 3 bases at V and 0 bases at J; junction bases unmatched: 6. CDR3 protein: CASSHPTTGVNTEAFF. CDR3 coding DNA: TGCGCCAGCAGCCACCCTACGACAGGGGTGAACACTGAAGCTTTCTTT.

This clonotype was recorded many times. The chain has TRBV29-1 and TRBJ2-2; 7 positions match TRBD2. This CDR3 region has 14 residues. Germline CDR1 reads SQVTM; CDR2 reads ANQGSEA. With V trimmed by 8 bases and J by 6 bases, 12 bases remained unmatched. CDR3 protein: CSTSQGGVAGELFF. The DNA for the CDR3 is TGCAGCACGTCTCAGGGAGGGGTTGCCGGGGAGCTGTTTTTT.

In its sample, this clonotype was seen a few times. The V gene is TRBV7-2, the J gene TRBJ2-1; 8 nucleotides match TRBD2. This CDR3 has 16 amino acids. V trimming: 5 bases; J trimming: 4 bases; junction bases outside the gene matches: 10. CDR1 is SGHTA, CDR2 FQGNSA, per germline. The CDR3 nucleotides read TGTGCCAGCAGCCCCCGAGGCGGGGGGATTTACAATGAGCAGTTCTTC. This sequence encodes CASSPRGGGIYNEQFF.